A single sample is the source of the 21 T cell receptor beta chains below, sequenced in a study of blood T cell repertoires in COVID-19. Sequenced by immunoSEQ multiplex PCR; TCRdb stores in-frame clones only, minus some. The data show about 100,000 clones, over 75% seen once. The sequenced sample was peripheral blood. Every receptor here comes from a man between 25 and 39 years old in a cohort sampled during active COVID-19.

This chain's CDR3 is CASSYTDSPGYEQYF. DNA of the CDR3: TGTGCCAGCAGTTATACGGACTCTCCCGGGTACGAGCAGTACTTC. The rearrangement uses TRBV6-5 and TRBJ2-7; D might be TRBD2 (5 bases). Between the trimmed V and J ends, which lost 3 bases and 4 bases, there was a span of 16 bases. CDR1 is MNHEY and CDR2 is SVGAGI in the germline V gene. The CDR3 is 15 amino acids.

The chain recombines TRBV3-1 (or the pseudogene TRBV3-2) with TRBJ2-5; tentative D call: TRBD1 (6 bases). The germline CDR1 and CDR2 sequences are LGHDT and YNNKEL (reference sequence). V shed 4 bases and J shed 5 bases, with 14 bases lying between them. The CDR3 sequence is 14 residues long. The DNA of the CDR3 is TGTGCCAGCAGCCGGCCACAGGGTGGGGAGACCCAGTACTTC. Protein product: CASSRPQGGETQYF.

CDR3 region: CASSEAPGRSGYEQYF. The CDR3 nucleotides read TGTGCCAGCAGTGAAGCGCCAGGCCGCTCAGGTTACGAGCAGTACTTC. The V gene is TRBV6-1, the J gene TRBJ2-7, with unresolved D. Germline loops: CDR1 MNHNS, CDR2 SASEGT. V lost 0 bases, J lost 4 bases, and 16 bases lay in between. The CDR3 runs 16 residues.

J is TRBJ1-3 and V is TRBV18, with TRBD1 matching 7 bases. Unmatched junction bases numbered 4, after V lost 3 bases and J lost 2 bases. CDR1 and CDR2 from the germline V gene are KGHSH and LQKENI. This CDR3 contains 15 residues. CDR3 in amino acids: CASSPTTGAGNTIYF. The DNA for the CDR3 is TGTGCCAGCTCACCGACTACAGGGGCTGGAAACACCATATATTTT.

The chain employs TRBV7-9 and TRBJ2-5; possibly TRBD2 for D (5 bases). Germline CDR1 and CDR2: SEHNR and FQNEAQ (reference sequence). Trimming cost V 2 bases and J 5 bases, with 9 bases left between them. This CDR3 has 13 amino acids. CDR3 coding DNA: TGTGCCAGCAGCTTATTGACGGGGGAGACCCAGTACTTC. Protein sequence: CASSLLTGETQYF.

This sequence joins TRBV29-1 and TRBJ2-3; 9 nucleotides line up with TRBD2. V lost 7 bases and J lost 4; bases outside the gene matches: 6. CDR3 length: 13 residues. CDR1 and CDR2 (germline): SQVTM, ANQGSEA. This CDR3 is CSGGAGGSDTQYF. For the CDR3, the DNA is TGCAGCGGAGGAGCGGGGGGTTCAGATACGCAGTATTTT.

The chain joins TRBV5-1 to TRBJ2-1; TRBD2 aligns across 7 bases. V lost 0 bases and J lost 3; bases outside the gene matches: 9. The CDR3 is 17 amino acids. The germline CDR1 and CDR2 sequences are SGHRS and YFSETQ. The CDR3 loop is CASSLDQAGVLYNEQFF. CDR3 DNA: TGCGCCAGCAGCTTGGATCAGGCGGGGGTGCTCTACAATGAGCAGTTCTTC.

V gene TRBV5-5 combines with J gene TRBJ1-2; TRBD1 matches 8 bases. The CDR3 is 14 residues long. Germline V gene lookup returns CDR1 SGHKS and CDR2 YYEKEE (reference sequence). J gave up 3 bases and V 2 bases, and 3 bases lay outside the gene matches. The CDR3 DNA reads TGTGCCAGCAGCTTCCAGGGGGCGTACTATGGCTACACCTTC. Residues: CASSFQGAYYGYTF.

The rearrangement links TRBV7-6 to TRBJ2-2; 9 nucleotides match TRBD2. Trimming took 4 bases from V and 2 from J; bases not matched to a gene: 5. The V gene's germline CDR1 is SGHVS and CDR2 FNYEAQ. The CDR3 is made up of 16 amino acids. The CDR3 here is CASSWRGGTNTGELFF. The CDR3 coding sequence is TGTGCCAGCAGCTGGCGGGGGGGCACCAACACCGGGGAGCTGTTTTTT.

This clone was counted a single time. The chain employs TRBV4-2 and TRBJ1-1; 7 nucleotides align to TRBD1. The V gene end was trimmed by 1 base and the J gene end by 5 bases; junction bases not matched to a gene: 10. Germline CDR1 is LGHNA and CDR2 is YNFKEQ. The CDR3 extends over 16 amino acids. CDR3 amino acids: CASSQGLQGVVTEAFF. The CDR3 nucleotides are TGTGCCAGCAGCCAAGGGCTTCAGGGGGTGGTGACTGAAGCTTTCTTT.

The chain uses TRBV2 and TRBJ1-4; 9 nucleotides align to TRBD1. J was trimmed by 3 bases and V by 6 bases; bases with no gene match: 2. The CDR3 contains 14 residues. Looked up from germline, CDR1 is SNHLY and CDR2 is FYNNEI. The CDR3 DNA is TGTGCCAGCAGGGGACAGGGATCTAATGAAAAACTGTTTTTT. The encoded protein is CASRGQGSNEKLFF.

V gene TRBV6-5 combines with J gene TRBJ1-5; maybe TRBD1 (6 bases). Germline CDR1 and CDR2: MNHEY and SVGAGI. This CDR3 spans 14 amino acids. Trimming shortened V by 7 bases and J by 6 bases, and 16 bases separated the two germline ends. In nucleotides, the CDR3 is TGTGCCAGCATTGGGTCTGGGGGCGGTCAGCCCCAGCATTTT. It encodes CASIGSGGGQPQHF.

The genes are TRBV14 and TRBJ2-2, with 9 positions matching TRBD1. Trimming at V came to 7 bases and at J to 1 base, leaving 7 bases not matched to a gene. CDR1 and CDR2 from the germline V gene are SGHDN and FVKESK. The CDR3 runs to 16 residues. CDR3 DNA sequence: TGTGCCAGCACCAACCGGACAGGGGTGAACACCGGGGAGCTGTTTTTT. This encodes CASTNRTGVNTGELFF.

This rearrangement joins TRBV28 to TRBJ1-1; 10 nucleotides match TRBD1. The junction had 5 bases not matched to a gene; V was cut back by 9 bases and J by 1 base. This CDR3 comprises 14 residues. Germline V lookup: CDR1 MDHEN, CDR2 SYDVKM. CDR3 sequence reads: CASRQGAPNTEAFF. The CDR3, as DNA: TGTGCCAGTAGACAGGGGGCTCCGAACACTGAAGCTTTCTTT.

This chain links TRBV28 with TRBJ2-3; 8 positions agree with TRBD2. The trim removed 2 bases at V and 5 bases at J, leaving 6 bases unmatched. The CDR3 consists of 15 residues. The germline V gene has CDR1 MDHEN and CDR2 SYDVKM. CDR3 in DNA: TGTGCCAGCAGTTTAGCGGCGGGGGGAGGAGATACGCAGTATTTT. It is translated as CASSLAAGGGDTQYF.

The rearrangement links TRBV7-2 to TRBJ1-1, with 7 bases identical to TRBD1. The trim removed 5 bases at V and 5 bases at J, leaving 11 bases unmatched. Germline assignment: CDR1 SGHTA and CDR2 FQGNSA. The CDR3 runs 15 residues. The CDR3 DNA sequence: TGTGCCAGCAGCCAAACAAGACAGGGAAGTACTGAAGCTTTCTTT. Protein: CASSQTRQGSTEAFF.

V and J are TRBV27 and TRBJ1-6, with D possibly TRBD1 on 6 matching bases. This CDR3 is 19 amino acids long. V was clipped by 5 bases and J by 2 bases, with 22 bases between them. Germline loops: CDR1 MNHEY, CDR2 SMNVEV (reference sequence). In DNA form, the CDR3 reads TGTGCCAGCAGTCCTGAGGCCGGGACACCGAACCCCTATAATTCACCCCTCCACTTT. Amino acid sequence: CASSPEAGTPNPYNSPLHF.

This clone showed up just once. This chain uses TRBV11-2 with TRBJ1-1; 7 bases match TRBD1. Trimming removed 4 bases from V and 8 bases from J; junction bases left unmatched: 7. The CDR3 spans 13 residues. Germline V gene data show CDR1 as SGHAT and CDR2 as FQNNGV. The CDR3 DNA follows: TGTGCCAGCAGCTCCGACATGACAGGGGAAGCTTTCTTT. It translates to CASSSDMTGEAFF.

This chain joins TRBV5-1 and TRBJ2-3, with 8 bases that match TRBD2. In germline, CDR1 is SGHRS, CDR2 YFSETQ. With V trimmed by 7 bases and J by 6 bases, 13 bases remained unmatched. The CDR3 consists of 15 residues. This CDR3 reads CASAMTGLGGDTQYF. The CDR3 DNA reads TGCGCCAGCGCGATGACGGGACTAGGAGGGGATACGCAGTATTTT. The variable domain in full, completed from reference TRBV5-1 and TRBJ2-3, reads KAGVTQTPRYLIKTRGQQVTLSCSPISGHRSVSWYQQTPGQGLQFLFEYFSETQRNKGNFPGRFSGRQFSNSRSEMNVSTLELGDSALYLCASAMTGLGGDTQYFGPGTRLTVL.

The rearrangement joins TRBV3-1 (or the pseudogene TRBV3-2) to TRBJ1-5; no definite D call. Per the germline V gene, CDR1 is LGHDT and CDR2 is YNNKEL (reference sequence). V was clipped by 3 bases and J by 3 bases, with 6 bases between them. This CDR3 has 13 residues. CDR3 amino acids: CASSHGSNQPQHF. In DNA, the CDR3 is TGTGCCAGCAGCCACGGGTCCAATCAGCCCCAGCATTTT.

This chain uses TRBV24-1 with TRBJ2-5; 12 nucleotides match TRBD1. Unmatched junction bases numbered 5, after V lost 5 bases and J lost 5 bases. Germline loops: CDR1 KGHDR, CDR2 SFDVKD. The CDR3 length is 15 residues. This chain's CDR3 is CATSVGTGGWETQYF. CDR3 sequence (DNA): TGTGCCACCAGTGTTGGGACAGGGGGCTGGGAGACCCAGTACTTC.